These 15 T cell receptor beta chains came from one sample sequenced in a study of OX40 agonist ivuxolimab in advanced cancers. Some clones are missing from TCRdb's copy, which holds only in-frame ones; the method was immunoSEQ multiplex PCR. The sample lists 60,000 to 80,000 clones; about 81% were seen once. Sequencing used CD4+ or CD8+ T cells sorted from blood, obtained in a trial of the OX40 agonist ivuxolimab. The source is an adult with an advanced solid tumor such as melanoma, head and neck, liver or kidney cancer.

The chain recombines TRBV4-3 with TRBJ1-5; D might be TRBD1 (5 bases). V was shortened by 0 bases and J by 7 bases, with 13 bases between the two germline ends. Germline CDR1 and CDR2: LGHNA and YSLEER. This CDR3 contains 15 residues. The CDR3 DNA follows: TGCGCCAGCAGCCAAGATGTACAGGCTCGCCAGCCCCAGCATTTT. It yields the protein CASSQDVQARQPQHF.

V and J are TRBV6-5 and TRBJ2-1; D tentatively reads TRBD1 or TRBD2 (6 bases each). CDR1 and CDR2 (germline): MNHEY, SVGAGI. The CDR3 runs to 11 residues. V dropped 7 bases and J dropped 9 bases, with 10 bases sitting between them. This CDR3 is CASKGEVEQFF. The CDR3 nucleotides are TGTGCCAGCAAGGGGGAGGTTGAGCAGTTCTTC.

The DNA for the CDR3 is TGCGCCAGCAGCTTGGGATTGGGGGTCCAAGAGACCCAGTACTTC. Amino acid sequence: CASSLGLGVQETQYF. The chain couples TRBV5-1 to TRBJ2-5; tentatively, D is TRBD1 or TRBD2 (5 bases each). CDR1 SGHRS and CDR2 YFSETQ come from the germline V gene. V was cut by 0 bases and J by 1 base, with 10 bases left in between. This CDR3 comprises 15 residues. The variable domain in full, completed from reference TRBV5-1 and TRBJ2-5, reads KAGVTQTPRYLIKTRGQQVTLSCSPISGHRSVSWYQQTPGQGLQFLFEYFSETQRNKGNFPGRFSGRQFSNSRSEMNVSTLELGDSALYLCASSLGLGVQETQYFGPGTRLLVL.

The rearrangement links TRBV7-2 to TRBJ2-5; TRBD2 matches 12 bases. Losses at the gene ends were 3 bases for V and 0 bases for J; bases not matched to a gene: 5. The CDR3 has 17 residues. The germline V gene has CDR1 SGHTA and CDR2 FQGNSA. CDR3 sequence (DNA): TGTGCCAGCAGCTTGCTTGGACTAGCGGGAAACCAAGAGACCCAGTACTTC. Its translation is CASSLLGLAGNQETQYF.

This clone was counted once. V gene TRBV5-1 combines with J gene TRBJ2-7; 7 nucleotides align to TRBD1. Germline V lookup: CDR1 SGHRS, CDR2 YFSETQ. The CDR3 totals 15 residues. V lost 4 bases, J lost 4 bases, and 11 bases stayed unmatched. CDR3 sequence reads: CASSPIQTGSYEQYF. The CDR3 region has the DNA TGCGCCAGCAGCCCAATACAGACAGGGAGTTACGAGCAGTACTTC.

The chain combines TRBV5-4 with TRBJ2-3; 8 positions match TRBD2. Germline loops: CDR1 SGHNT, CDR2 YYREEE (reference sequence). This CDR3 has 16 amino acids. Trimming removed 4 bases from V and 2 bases from J; junction bases left unmatched: 9. The CDR3 DNA reads TGTGCCAGCAGCCCCGCTGGCGGGGGGACCACAGATACGCAGTATTTT. Translating gives CASSPAGGGTTDTQYF.

The V call is TRBV12-5, the J call TRBJ1-5; no clear D. Trimming left V 6 bases short and J 6 bases short, with 12 bases between. Germline-derived CDR1 and CDR2 are LGHNT and FRNRAP. This CDR3 region has 13 residues. The CDR3 reads CASGRGSIQPQHF. In DNA, the CDR3 is TGTGCTAGTGGCCGGGGTAGTATTCAGCCCCAGCATTTT.

The table lists this clone with a few counts. The chain combines TRBV6-9 with TRBJ1-5; 8 nucleotides align to TRBD1. The CDR3 length is 13 residues. Germline V CDR1 and CDR2: MNHGY, SVAAGI. The trim removed 6 bases at V and 6 bases at J, leaving 4 bases unmatched. CDR3 in DNA: TGTGCCAGCAGCTCAGGGGGCGGTCAGCCCCAGCATTTT. Amino acid sequence: CASSSGGGQPQHF.

The chain recombines TRBV6-6 with TRBJ1-4; 11 bases align to TRBD1. The CDR3 has 14 residues. The junction had 8 bases not matched to a gene; V was cut back by 7 bases and J by 10 bases. Germline CDR1 reads MNHNY; CDR2 reads SVGAGI (reference sequence). The CDR3 DNA sequence: TGTGCCAGCAAACCGGGACAGGGGGGCGGAAAACTGTTTTTT. Translating it yields CASKPGQGGGKLFF.

This clone was counted between two and nine times. The DNA for the CDR3 is TGTGCCAGCAGCTTGAGGTCTGGGGGTAGCGAAAAACTGTTTTTT. Translation gives CASSLRSGGSEKLFF. J is TRBJ1-4 and V is TRBV5-4, with D perhaps matching TRBD1 (5 bases). From germline, CDR1 is SGHNT and CDR2 YYREEE (reference sequence). V lost 1 base and J 8 bases, leaving 15 bases between the germline ends. The CDR3 has 15 residues.

The CDR3: CASSRLGQPTDTQYF. DNA of the CDR3: TGTGCCAGTAGTCGCTTGGGACAACCCACAGATACGCAGTATTTT. This chain links TRBV19 with TRBJ2-3, with D perhaps TRBD1 (6 bases). Germline CDR1 and CDR2: LNHDA and SQIVND (reference sequence). Trimming shortened V by 5 bases and J by 2 bases, and 14 bases separated the two germline ends. The CDR3 spans 15 residues.

CDR3 loop: CASSSIWGISYNEQFF. In DNA form, the CDR3 reads TGTGCCAGCAGCTCCATATGGGGGATCTCTTACAATGAGCAGTTCTTC. The gene calls are TRBV7-8 and TRBJ2-1; the D call may be TRBD1 or TRBD2 (5 bases each). Per the germline V gene, CDR1 is SGHVS and CDR2 is FQNEAQ. Trimming took off 4 bases at V and 4 bases at J, with 17 bases between the two ends. The CDR3 consists of 16 residues.

The V gene is TRBV23-1, the J gene TRBJ2-7; 8 positions agree with TRBD2. TRBV23-1 is an ORF, and what it does is uncertain. V shed 0 bases, J shed 3 bases, and the junction held 10 bases outside the gene matches. This CDR3 comprises 17 residues. The CDR3 region has the DNA TGCGCCAGCAGTCAATCGGAGGCTAGCGGGCCCAACTACGAGCAGTACTTC. It codes for CASSQSEASGPNYEQYF.

The rearrangement uses TRBV27 and TRBJ1-1; D might be TRBD1 (6 bases). CDR1 and CDR2 (germline): MNHEY, SMNVEV (reference sequence). This CDR3 is 14 amino acids long. V lost 5 bases to trimming and J lost 5 bases, with 15 bases between them. Written as DNA, the CDR3 is TGTGCCAGCAGTCCTGGGGGCACGGTGACTGAAGCTTTCTTT. Protein: CASSPGGTVTEAFF.

The chain links TRBV12-5 to TRBJ1-1; D may be TRBD1 (5 bases). Trimming stripped 0 bases from V and 0 bases from J, with 17 bases between. The CDR3 length is 18 residues. Germline loops: CDR1 LGHNT, CDR2 FRNRAP. The chain's CDR3 is CASGLVLTGIQMNTEAFF. CDR3 sequence (DNA): TGTGCTAGTGGTTTGGTACTAACAGGCATACAGATGAACACTGAAGCTTTCTTT.